The 27 T cell receptor beta chains given below trace back to one sample, sequenced in a study of blood T cell repertoires in COVID-19. Repertoires were generated with immunoSEQ multiplex PCR, while TCRdb's copy carries only in-frame clones and drops some. The sample lists approximately 90,000 clones, approximately 86% seen once, with approximately 6.8% in the top ten. The material sequenced was peripheral blood. Receptor source: a man in his fifties or sixties with acute or convalescent COVID-19.

The genes are TRBV6-1 and TRBJ1-6, with TRBD1 as a possible D gene (5 bases). Trimming pared 3 bases from V and 4 bases from J, leaving 7 bases between. This CDR3 comprises 14 residues. Germline CDR1 and CDR2: MNHNS and SASEGT. The CDR3 sequence: CASSDRAYNSPLHF. The CDR3 bases are TGTGCCAGCAGTGACAGGGCGTATAATTCACCCCTCCACTTT.

This clone appeared once. The V gene is TRBV6-2 or TRBV6-3, the J gene TRBJ2-1; 13 nucleotides align to TRBD2. Germline V gene data show CDR1 as MNHEY and CDR2 as SVGEGT. The ends lost 6 bases at V and 6 bases at J; junction bases unmatched: 5. CDR3 size: 15 residues. The CDR3 DNA follows: TGTGCCAGCAGCTCGACTAGCGGGGGGACCAATGAGCAGTTCTTC. This sequence encodes CASSSTSGGTNEQFF.

The CDR3 DNA follows: TGCGCCAGCAGTGAGACTAGCGGGAGGTTTGAGCAGTTCTTC. Protein: CASSETSGRFEQFF. The rearrangement uses TRBV10-1 and TRBJ2-1, with 12 positions matching TRBD2. Per germline, CDR1 WNHNN and CDR2 SYGVQD (reference sequence). The CDR3 is 14 amino acids. V shed 2 bases and J 9 bases; nucleotides not matched to a gene: 2.

This chain uses TRBV28 with TRBJ1-1, with unresolved D. There are 14 residues in the CDR3. V dropped 1 base and J dropped 3 bases, with 9 bases sitting between them. Germline V gives CDR1 MDHEN, CDR2 SYDVKM. The CDR3 reads CASSLSPAYTEAFF. DNA of the CDR3: TGTGCCAGCAGTTTATCCCCTGCGTACACTGAAGCTTTCTTT.

The rearrangement uses TRBV29-1 and TRBJ1-2; D might be TRBD1 (5 bases). The CDR3 has 12 amino acids. V lost 3 bases and J 0 bases, leaving 5 bases between the germline ends. Per the germline V gene, CDR1 is SQVTM and CDR2 is ANQGSEA. DNA of the CDR3: TGCAGCGTTGACAGGGCTAACTATGGCTACACCTTC. It specifies CSVDRANYGYTF.

This clone occurred a few times. The chain carries TRBV9 and TRBJ1-1, with D possibly matching TRBD1 (5 bases). CDR1 is SGDLS and CDR2 is YYNGEE in the germline V gene. Trimming shortened V by 4 bases and J by 1 base, and 14 bases separated the two germline ends. This CDR3 is 15 amino acids long. The CDR3: CASSTTTETNTEAFF. In DNA form, the CDR3 reads TGTGCCAGCAGCACCACGACAGAGACGAACACTGAAGCTTTCTTT.

The chain uses TRBV7-6 and TRBJ2-1; 10 nucleotides agree with TRBD1. Unmatched junction bases numbered 11, after V lost 5 bases and J lost 7 bases. Germline V gene sequence: CDR1 SGHVS, CDR2 FNYEAQ. The CDR3 runs to 16 residues. CDR3 bases: TGTGCCAGCAGCGTAAACCCTGGACAGGGGGGTAATGAGCAGTTCTTC. Amino acids: CASSVNPGQGGNEQFF.

The chain is built from TRBV14 and TRBJ1-1; 9 bases match TRBD1. CDR3 length: 15 amino acids. The V gene end was trimmed by 4 bases and the J gene end by 2 bases; junction bases not matched to a gene: 5. Germline assignment: CDR1 SGHDN and CDR2 FVKESK. CDR3 DNA sequence: TGTGCCAGCAGCCGCCGACAGGGGGGAAACACTGAAGCTTTCTTT. Its protein is CASSRRQGGNTEAFF.

The chain is built from TRBV15 and TRBJ2-2, with a weak D call TRBD2 (6 bases). The CDR3 length is 15 residues. Germline V CDR1 and CDR2: LNHNV, YYDKDF (reference sequence). The ends were cut back, 2 bases at V and 5 bases at J, with 12 bases in the middle. The CDR3 region has the DNA TGTGCCACCAGCAGACGGACCCGGGGGACCGGGGAGCTGTTTTTT. Translating gives CATSRRTRGTGELFF.

This chain uses TRBV7-2 with TRBJ1-2; 10 positions match TRBD1. Germline V gives CDR1 SGHTA, CDR2 FQGNSA. This CDR3 region has 14 residues. V dropped 1 base and J dropped 8; count of bases not matched to a gene: 4. DNA of the CDR3: TGTGCCAGCAGCTTAGGACAGGGGGCGAGAGGCTACACCTTC. Its protein product is CASSLGQGARGYTF.

The rearrangement joins TRBV7-2 to TRBJ2-5, with TRBD2 identical over 13 bases. Germline V gene lookup returns CDR1 SGHTA and CDR2 FQGNSA. With 0 bases clipped from V and 0 bases from J, the junction kept 13 bases outside the gene matches. The CDR3 length is 21 residues. CDR3 sequence (DNA): TGTGCCAGCAGCTTAGCGCCCCCCGGGACTAGCGGGATCTCCAACCAAGAGACCCAGTACTTC. This sequence encodes CASSLAPPGTSGISNQETQYF.

The chain joins TRBV12-3 or TRBV12-4 to TRBJ1-4; weak D call: TRBD1 (5 bases). Trimming stripped 4 bases from V and 7 bases from J, with 10 bases between. The CDR3 consists of 13 residues. The CDR3 sequence: CASSWRRGEKLFF. Written as DNA, the CDR3 is TGTGCCAGCAGTTGGCGGAGGGGTGAAAAACTGTTTTTT.

The rearrangement uses TRBV2 and TRBJ2-7, with a weak D call TRBD2 (6 bases). The CDR3 extends over 15 amino acids. The ends were cut back, 5 bases at V and 2 bases at J, with 16 bases in the middle. Germline V lookup: CDR1 SNHLY, CDR2 FYNNEI. The DNA of the CDR3 is TGTGCCAGCAGTCCATCCGGGACTGGGCCCTACGAGCAGTACTTC. It yields the protein CASSPSGTGPYEQYF.

The chain couples TRBV21-1 to TRBJ2-7; the table's D call, TRBD2, was not checked against the DNA. TRBV21-1 is a listed pseudogene. The CDR3 spans 20 residues. DNA for the CDR3: TGTGCCAGCAGCAAACGATTCCGGACTAGTTTACCCCACCACACCCACGAGCAGTACTTC. Translated, it gives CASSKRFRTSLPHHTHEQYF.

V usage is TRBV7-2 and J usage is TRBJ1-2; the match to TRBD1 covers 8 bases. The CDR3 contains 15 residues. V trimming: 0 bases; J trimming: 8 bases; junction bases outside the gene matches: 8. The V gene's germline CDR1 is SGHTA and CDR2 FQGNSA. CDR3 amino acids: CASSLAPDRVRGYTF. Here the CDR3 DNA reads TGTGCCAGCAGCTTAGCTCCGGACAGGGTGCGAGGCTACACCTTC. The full variable domain, with the rest looked up from reference TRBV7-2 and TRBJ1-2, is GAGVSQSPSNKVTEKGKDVELRCDPISGHTALYWYRQSLGQGLEFLIYFQGNSAPDKSGLPSDRFSAERTGGSVSTLTIQRTQQEDSAVYLCASSLAPDRVRGYTFGSGTRLTVV.

V is TRBV5-1 and J is TRBJ1-1; weak D call: TRBD1 (5 bases). Trimming shortened V by 2 bases and J by 7 bases, and 12 bases separated the two germline ends. The CDR3 extends over 13 amino acids. Germline lookup yields CDR1 SGHRS and CDR2 YFSETQ. As DNA, the CDR3 is TGCGCCAGCAGCTTTCAGGGAGGTAATGAAGCTTTCTTT. The encoded protein is CASSFQGGNEAFF.

This chain links TRBV30 with TRBJ2-3; the match to TRBD2 covers 7 bases. Trimming removed 1 base from V and 2 bases from J; junction bases left unmatched: 6. CDR1 is GTSNPN and CDR2 is SVGIG in the germline V gene (reference sequence). This CDR3 has 15 residues. In DNA form, the CDR3 reads TGTGCCTGGAGTGGCGCTAGCGGAAACACAGATACGCAGTATTTT. Protein: CAWSGASGNTDTQYF.

The chain couples TRBV10-3 to TRBJ1-1; D possibly corresponds to TRBD1 (5 bases). V lost 9 bases to trimming and J lost 5 bases, with 13 bases between them. The germline CDR1 and CDR2 sequences are ENHRY and SYGVKD. This CDR3 contains 12 residues. The CDR3: CAIAGLGTEAFF. CDR3 sequence (DNA): TGTGCCATTGCAGGGTTAGGGACTGAAGCTTTCTTT.

The rearrangement joins TRBV9 to TRBJ2-2; weak D call: TRBD1 (6 bases). Germline loops: CDR1 SGDLS, CDR2 YYNGEE. V lost 4 bases and J lost 6, with 16 bases in between. The CDR3 length is 15 residues. The CDR3 DNA reads TGTGCCAGCAGCCCTAAACAGGGAATTCCCGGGGAGCTGTTTTTT. Translating gives CASSPKQGIPGELFF.

V gene TRBV27 combines with J gene TRBJ2-5; 9 positions match TRBD2. J was trimmed by 3 bases and V by 6 bases; bases with no gene match: 17. Germline CDR1 reads MNHEY; CDR2 reads SMNVEV (reference sequence). The CDR3 extends over 18 amino acids. CDR3 DNA: TGTGCCAGCAGGACCATGGCGGGGGGGCGACCCTATAAAGAGACCCAGTACTTC. Residues: CASRTMAGGRPYKETQYF.

V usage is TRBV7-8 and J usage is TRBJ2-7, with 9 bases fitting TRBD1. J was trimmed by 5 bases and V by 6 bases; bases with no gene match: 11. This CDR3 is built from 15 residues. In germline, CDR1 is SGHVS, CDR2 FQNEAQ. The CDR3 coding sequence is TGTGCCAGCAGTCATATAATAACAGGGGGCGACGAGCAGTACTTC. Protein: CASSHIITGGDEQYF.

This chain connects TRBV6-1 to TRBJ2-7, with D possibly being TRBD1 (6 bases). With 3 bases removed from V and 1 base from J, the gap between germline ends came to 10 bases. The CDR3 is 14 residues long. In germline, CDR1 is MNHNS, CDR2 SASEGT. CDR3 loop: CASSDRDKSYEQYF. The DNA for the CDR3 is TGTGCCAGCAGTGATCGGGACAAATCCTACGAGCAGTACTTC.

The genes are TRBV6-2 or TRBV6-3 and TRBJ1-1; D is undetermined. The CDR3 spans 14 residues. Per the germline V gene, CDR1 is MNHEY and CDR2 is SVGEGT. Between the trimmed V and J ends, which lost 2 bases and 0 bases, there was a span of 7 bases. In DNA form, the CDR3 reads TGTGCCAGCAGTTACACAGCCATGAACACTGAAGCTTTCTTT. Translated, it gives CASSYTAMNTEAFF.

The chain carries TRBV28 and TRBJ1-1; D is unresolved. Germline loops: CDR1 MDHEN, CDR2 SYDVKM. This CDR3 has 13 amino acids. With 2 bases removed from V and 7 bases from J, the gap between germline ends came to 11 bases. The CDR3 DNA sequence: TGTGCCAGCAGTTTAGAGTACCGCCGTGAAGCTTTCTTT. It encodes CASSLEYRREAFF. Supplemented by reference TRBV28 and TRBJ1-1, the full variable domain reads DVKVTQSSRYLVKRTGEKVFLECVQDMDHENMFWYRQDPGLGLRLIYFSYDVKMKEKGDIPEGYSVSREKKERFSLILESASTNQTSMYLCASSLEYRREAFFGQGTRLTVV.

The V gene is TRBV20-1, the J gene TRBJ1-6, with TRBD1 as a possible D gene (5 bases). The V end was cut by 3 bases, the J end by 6 bases, with 15 bases between. This CDR3 is built from 15 residues. CDR1 DFQATT and CDR2 SNEGSKA come from the germline V gene (reference sequence). The CDR3 sequence: CSASRGTEVNSPLHF. In DNA form, the CDR3 reads TGCAGTGCTAGTAGAGGGACTGAAGTTAATTCACCCCTCCACTTT.

The gene calls are TRBV2 and TRBJ1-2, with D uncertain. Germline values: CDR1 SNHLY, CDR2 FYNNEI. The CDR3 length is 13 residues. Trimming took off 6 bases at V and 3 bases at J, with 11 bases between the two ends. In DNA, the CDR3 is TGTGCCAGCAGCCCAGACATAGACTATGGCTACACCTTC. Translated: CASSPDIDYGYTF.

The chain employs TRBV6-2 or TRBV6-3 and TRBJ2-5, with D possibly being TRBD2 (6 bases). V was cut by 0 bases and J by 5 bases, with 10 bases left in between. Germline lookup yields CDR1 MNHEY and CDR2 SVGEGT. The CDR3 extends over 14 amino acids. Written as DNA, the CDR3 is TGTGCCAGCAGTTACTCTCTTCGGGGGGAGACCCAGTACTTC. Its translation: CASSYSLRGETQYF.